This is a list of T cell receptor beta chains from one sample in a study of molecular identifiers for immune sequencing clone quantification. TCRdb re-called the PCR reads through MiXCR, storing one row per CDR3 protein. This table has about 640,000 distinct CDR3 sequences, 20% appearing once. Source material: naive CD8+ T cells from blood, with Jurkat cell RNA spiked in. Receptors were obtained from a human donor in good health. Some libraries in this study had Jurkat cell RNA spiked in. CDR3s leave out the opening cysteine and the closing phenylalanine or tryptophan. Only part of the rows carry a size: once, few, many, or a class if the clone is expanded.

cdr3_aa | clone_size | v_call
SVVVAGLPPGGELF | many | TRBV29-1
ASSYSSFVYSGNTIY | - | TRBV6-5
ASSLDRGQRNTEAF | few | TRBV5-6
ASSIGGDGTYEQY | few | TRBV19
ASSLSGLEQY | - | TRBV7-9
ASTESHEGGNQPQH | few | TRBV12-3/TRBV12-4
ASRTDRGRTGELF | many | TRBV19
ASMKAGGGYEQY | once | TRBV28
AGSLASSGSTYEQY | few | TRBV7-2
AWSGPSGYNEQF | many | TRBV30
ATSPGLMINEQF | many | TRBV24-1
ASSQRGSEQY | many | TRBV7-9
ASSFPRLAVYEQY | - | TRBV7-9
AWSPDSSDEQY | - | TRBV30
ASSQEGYTEAF | many | TRBV4-1
SAREPTGGSFGELF | once | TRBV20-1
ASSYVRNNEQF | many | TRBV6-2/TRBV6-3
ASSSSGRADNEQF | many | TRBV6-5
ASSVDQLNTEAF | - | TRBV9
ASSPTSGIGGTQY | - | TRBV27
ARRKRPPSSTDTQY | - | TRBV5-3
ASSPSTANTGELF | few | TRBV7-2